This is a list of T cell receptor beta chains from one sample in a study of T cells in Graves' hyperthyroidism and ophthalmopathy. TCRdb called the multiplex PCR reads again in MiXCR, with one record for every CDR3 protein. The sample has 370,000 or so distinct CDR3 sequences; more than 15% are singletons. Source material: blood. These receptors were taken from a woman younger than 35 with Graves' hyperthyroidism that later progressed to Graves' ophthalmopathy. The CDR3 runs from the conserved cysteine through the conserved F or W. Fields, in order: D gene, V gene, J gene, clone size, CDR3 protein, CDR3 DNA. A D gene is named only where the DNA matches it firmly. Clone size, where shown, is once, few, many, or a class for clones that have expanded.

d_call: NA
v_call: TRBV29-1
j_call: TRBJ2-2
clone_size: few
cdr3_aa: CSVDRTNTGELFF
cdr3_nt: TGCAGCGTTGACAGGACCAACACCGGGGAGCTGTTTTTT

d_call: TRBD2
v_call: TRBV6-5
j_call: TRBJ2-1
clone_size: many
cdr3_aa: CASSYRGSSYNEQFF
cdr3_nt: TGTGCCAGCAGTTACCGCGGGAGCTCCTACAATGAGCAGTTCTTC

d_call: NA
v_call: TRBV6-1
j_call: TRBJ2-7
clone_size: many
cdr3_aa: CASSKGPEQYF
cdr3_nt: TGTGCCAGCAGTAAGGGACCTGAGCAGTACTTC

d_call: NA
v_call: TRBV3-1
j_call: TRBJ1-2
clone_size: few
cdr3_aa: CASSQDGFNYGYTF
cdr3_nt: TGTGCCAGCAGCCAAGACGGTTTTAACTATGGCTACACCTTC

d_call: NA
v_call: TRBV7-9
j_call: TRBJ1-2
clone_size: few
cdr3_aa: CASSLGGARGYTF
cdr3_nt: TGTGCCAGCAGTCTAGGGGGGGCGCGCGGCTACACCTTC

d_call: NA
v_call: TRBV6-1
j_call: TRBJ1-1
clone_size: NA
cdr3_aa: CASSSRGAAGTEAFF
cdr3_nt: TGTGCCAGCAGTTCCCGGGGGGCGGCGGGCACTGAAGCTTTCTTT

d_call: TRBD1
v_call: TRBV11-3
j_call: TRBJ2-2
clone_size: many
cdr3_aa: CASSQSPGQGVTGELFF
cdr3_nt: TGTGCCAGCAGTCAAAGTCCGGGACAGGGCGTCACCGGGGAGCTGTTTTTT

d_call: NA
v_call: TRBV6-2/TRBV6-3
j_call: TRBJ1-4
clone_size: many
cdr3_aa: CASRIDKPNEKLFF
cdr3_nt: TGTGCCAGCAGAATAGACAAGCCTAATGAAAAACTGTTTTTT

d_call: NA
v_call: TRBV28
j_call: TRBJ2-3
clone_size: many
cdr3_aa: CASWGTDTQYF
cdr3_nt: TGTGCCAGCTGGGGCACAGATACGCAGTATTTT

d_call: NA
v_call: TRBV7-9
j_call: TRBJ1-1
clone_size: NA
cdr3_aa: CASRTVLEAFF
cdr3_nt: TGTGCCAGCAGAACGGTTCTTGAAGCTTTCTTT

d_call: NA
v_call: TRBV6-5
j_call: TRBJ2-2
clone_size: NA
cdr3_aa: CASSYNAGTGELFF
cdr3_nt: TGTGCCAGCAGTTACAACGCGGGGACCGGGGAGCTGTTTTTT

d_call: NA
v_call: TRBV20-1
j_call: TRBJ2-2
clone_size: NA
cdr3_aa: CSARVARGTGELFF
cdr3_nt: TGCAGTGCTAGAGTAGCCAGGGGAACCGGGGAGCTGTTTTTT

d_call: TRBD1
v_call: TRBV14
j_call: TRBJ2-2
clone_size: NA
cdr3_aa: CASSRWTGAGELFF
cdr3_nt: TGTGCCAGCAGCCGTTGGACAGGGGCCGGGGAGCTGTTTTTT

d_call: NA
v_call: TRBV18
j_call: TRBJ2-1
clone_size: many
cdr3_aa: CASSLEQYNEQFF
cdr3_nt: TGTGCCAGCTCACTCGAACAGTACAATGAGCAGTTCTTC

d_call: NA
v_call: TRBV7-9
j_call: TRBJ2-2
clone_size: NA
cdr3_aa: CASSPPTAGMNTGELFF
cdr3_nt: TGTGCCAGCAGCCCCCCCACGGCGGGGATGAACACCGGGGAGCTGTTTTTT

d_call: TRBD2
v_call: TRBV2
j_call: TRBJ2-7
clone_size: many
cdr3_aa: CASRRLATTYEQYF
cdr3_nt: TGTGCCAGCAGACGACTAGCGACGACCTACGAGCAGTACTTC